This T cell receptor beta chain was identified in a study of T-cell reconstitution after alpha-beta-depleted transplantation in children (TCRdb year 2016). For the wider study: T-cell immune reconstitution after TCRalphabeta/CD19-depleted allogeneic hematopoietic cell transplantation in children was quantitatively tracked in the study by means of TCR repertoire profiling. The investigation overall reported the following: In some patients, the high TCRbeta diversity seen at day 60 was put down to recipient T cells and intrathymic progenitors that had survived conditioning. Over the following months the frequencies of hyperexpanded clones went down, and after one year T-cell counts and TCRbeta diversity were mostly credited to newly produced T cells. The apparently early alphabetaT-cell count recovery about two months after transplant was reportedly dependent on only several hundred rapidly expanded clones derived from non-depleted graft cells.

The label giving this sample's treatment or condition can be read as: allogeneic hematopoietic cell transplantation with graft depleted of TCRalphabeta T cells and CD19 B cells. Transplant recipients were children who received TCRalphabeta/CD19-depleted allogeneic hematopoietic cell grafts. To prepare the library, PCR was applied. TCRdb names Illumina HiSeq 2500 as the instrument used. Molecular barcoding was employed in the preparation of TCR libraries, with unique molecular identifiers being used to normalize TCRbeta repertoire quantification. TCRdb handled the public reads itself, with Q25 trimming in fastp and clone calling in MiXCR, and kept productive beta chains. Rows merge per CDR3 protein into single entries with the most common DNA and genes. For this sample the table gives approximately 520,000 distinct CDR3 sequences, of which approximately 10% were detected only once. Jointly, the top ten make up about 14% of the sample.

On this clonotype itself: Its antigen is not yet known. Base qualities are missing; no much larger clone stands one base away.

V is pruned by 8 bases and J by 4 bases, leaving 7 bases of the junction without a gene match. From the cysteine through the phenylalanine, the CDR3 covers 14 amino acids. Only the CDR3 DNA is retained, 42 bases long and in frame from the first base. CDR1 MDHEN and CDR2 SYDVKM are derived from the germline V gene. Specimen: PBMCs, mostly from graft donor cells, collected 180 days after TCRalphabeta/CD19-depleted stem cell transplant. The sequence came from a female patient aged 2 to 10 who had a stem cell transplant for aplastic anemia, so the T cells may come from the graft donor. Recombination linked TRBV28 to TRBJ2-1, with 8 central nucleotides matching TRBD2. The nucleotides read TGTGCCAGCGGTCCCGGGACTAGTTACAATGAGCAGTTCTTC. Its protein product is CASGPGTSYNEQFF.